This T cell receptor (beta chain) was identified during a study of T cell repertoires in cytomegalovirus infection (dated by TCRdb to between 2018 and 2020). In terms of the full investigation: Because public TCR beta signatures pointed to carriage of CMV infection together with the matching HLA type, the HLA type of each donor mattered for the analysis.

Sequences SGHTA (CDR1) and FQGNSA (CDR2) are obtained from the germline V gene. Relative to germline, V is missing 1 base and J is missing 0 bases, with 3 bases of the junction outside any gene match. The CDR3 spans 16 residues, from the cysteine through the phenylalanine. The read is trimmed to its CDR3 DNA, 48 bases read in frame from base 1. Beyond this particular receptor, the publication reports: The ex vivo response was dominated by HLA-C-restricted CMV-specific TCR beta clonotypes, which also provided the single most frequent clonotype in two of eight donors. Carriers of CMV infection plus the relevant HLA type were discriminated by the cumulative frequency of public TCR beta family members in the study cohort and in an independent 352-donor cohort.

The instrument given in TCRdb is Illumina HiSeq 1500. The raw public reads went through TCRdb reprocessing: fastp at Q25, MiXCR clone calling, in-frame beta chains kept. Entries are consolidated by CDR3 protein sequence, retaining the most common genes and DNA. This sample lists 250,000 to 350,000 distinct CDR3 sequences; about a quarter were detected once. Of the sample, about 14% is held by the ten largest clones. This clonotype was found many times. Its cognate antigen has yet to be identified. It has no much larger one-base neighbor in the sample; base qualities were not kept. The receptor chain draws on TRBV7-2 and TRBJ2-1; 7 bases in the middle match TRBD2. The sequencing sample was made of PBMCs. This receptor was identified in a human donor in good health (CMV status not recorded). Some clones in this sample may be carry-over from other donors' samples. The CDR3 protein sequence reads: CASSLVGGSSYNEQFF. The DNA reads as follows: TGTGCCAGCAGCTTAGTTGGCGGGAGCTCCTACAATGAGCAGTTCTTC. The CDR3 plus the reference TRBV7-2 and TRBJ2-1 genes for the other parts give the full variable domain: GAGVSQSPSNKVTEKGKDVELRCDPISGHTALYWYRQSLGQGLEFLIYFQGNSAPDKSGLPSDRFSAERTGGSVSTLTIQRTQQEDSAVYLCASSLVGGSSYNEQFFGPGTRLTVL.